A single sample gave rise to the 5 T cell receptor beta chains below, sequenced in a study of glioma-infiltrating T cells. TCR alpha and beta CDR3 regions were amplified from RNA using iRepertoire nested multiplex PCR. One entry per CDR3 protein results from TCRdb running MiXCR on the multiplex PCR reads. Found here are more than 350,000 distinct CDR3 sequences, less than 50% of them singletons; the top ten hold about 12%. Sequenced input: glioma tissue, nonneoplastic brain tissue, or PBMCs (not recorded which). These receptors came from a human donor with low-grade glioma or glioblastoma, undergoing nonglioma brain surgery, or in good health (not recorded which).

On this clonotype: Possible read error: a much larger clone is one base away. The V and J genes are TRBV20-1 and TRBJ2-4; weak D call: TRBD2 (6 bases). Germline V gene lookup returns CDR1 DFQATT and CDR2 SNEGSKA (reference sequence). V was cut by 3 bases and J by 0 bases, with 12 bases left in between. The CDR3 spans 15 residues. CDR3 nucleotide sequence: TGCAGTGCTAGCCCCCGGGGGTCAGCCAAAAACATTCAGTACTTC. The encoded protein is CSASPRGSAKNIQYF.

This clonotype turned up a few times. CDR3 sequence: CASSILQTPNYGYTF. The CDR3 DNA sequence: TGTGCCAGTAGTATCCTGCAGACCCCTAACTATGGCTACACCTTC. The V and J genes are TRBV19 and TRBJ1-2, with no clear D. Per germline, CDR1 LNHDA and CDR2 SQIVND (reference sequence). The V gene lost 3 bases and the J gene lost 0 bases, with 11 bases spanning the gap. The CDR3 length is 15 residues. The variable domain in full, with the rest retrieved from reference TRBV19 and TRBJ1-2, is DGGITQSPKYLFRKEGQNVTLSCEQNLNHDAMYWYRQDPGQGLRLIYYSQIVNDFQKGDIAEGYSVSREKKESFPLTVTSAQKNPTAFYLCASSILQTPNYGYTFGSGTRLTVV.

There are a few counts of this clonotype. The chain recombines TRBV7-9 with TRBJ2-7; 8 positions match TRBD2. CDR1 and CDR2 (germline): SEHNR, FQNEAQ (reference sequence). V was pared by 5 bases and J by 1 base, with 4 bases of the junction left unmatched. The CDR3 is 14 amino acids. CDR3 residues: CASSPREGSYEQYF. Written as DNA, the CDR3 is TGTGCCAGCAGCCCCCGGGAGGGTTCCTACGAGCAGTACTTC.

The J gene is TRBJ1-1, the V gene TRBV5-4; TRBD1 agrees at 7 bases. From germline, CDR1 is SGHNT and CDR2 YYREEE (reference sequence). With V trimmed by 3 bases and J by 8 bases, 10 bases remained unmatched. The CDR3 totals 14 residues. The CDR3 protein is CASSSLQGRREAFF. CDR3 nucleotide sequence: TGTGCCAGCAGCTCATTACAGGGGCGGCGGGAAGCTTTCTTT.

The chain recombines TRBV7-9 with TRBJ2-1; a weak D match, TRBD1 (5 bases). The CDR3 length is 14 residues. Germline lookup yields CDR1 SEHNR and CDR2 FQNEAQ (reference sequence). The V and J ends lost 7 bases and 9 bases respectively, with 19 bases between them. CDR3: CASNLALWGGEQFF. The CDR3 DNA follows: TGTGCCAGCAACCTTGCCCTTTGGGGCGGTGAGCAGTTCTTC.